The 31 T cell receptor beta chains listed next were all sequenced from one sample in a study of OX40 agonist ivuxolimab in advanced cancers. Assay: immunoSEQ multiplex PCR; the TCRdb copy retains only in-frame clones and omits some. The sample lists some 74,000 clones; about 85% were seen once. The starting material was CD4+ or CD8+ T cells sorted from blood, obtained in a trial of the OX40 agonist ivuxolimab. Source of these receptors: an adult with an advanced solid tumor such as melanoma, head and neck, liver or kidney cancer.

The chain joins TRBV5-4 to TRBJ2-1, with 7 bases matching TRBD1. Trimming removed 3 bases from V and 7 bases from J; junction bases left unmatched: 10. This CDR3 has 15 residues. CDR1 and CDR2 (germline): SGHNT, YYREEE (reference sequence). The CDR3: CASSSKDRVLNEQFF. The CDR3 region has the DNA TGTGCCAGCAGCTCCAAAGACAGGGTCTTAAATGAGCAGTTCTTC.

This chain connects TRBV27 to TRBJ1-2, with D uncertain. This CDR3 has 13 amino acids. Germline CDR1 MNHEY, CDR2 SMNVEV (reference sequence). Trimming left V 4 bases short and J 2 bases short, with 8 bases between. CDR3 sequence: CASSWTGNYGYTF. CDR3 DNA sequence: TGTGCCAGCAGTTGGACGGGAAACTATGGCTACACCTTC.

The V call is TRBV9, the J call TRBJ2-3; D possibly corresponds to TRBD2 (6 bases). Germline V lookup: CDR1 SGDLS, CDR2 YYNGEE. This CDR3 has 13 residues. The V and J ends lost 2 bases and 3 bases respectively, with 7 bases between them. The CDR3 sequence is CASSVGGTDTQYF. In nucleotides, the CDR3 is TGTGCCAGCAGCGTCGGAGGGACAGATACGCAGTATTTT. Complete variable domain (other parts from reference TRBV9 and TRBJ2-3): DSGVTQTPKHLITATGQRVTLRCSPRSGDLSVYWYQQSLDQGLQFLIQYYNGEERAKGNILERFSAQQFPDLHSELNLSSLELGDSALYFCASSVGGTDTQYFGPGTRLTVL.

The rearrangement joins TRBV5-4 to TRBJ1-1, with 7 bases fitting TRBD1. The germline CDR1 and CDR2 sequences are SGHNT and YYREEE (reference sequence). With 3 bases clipped from V and 1 base from J, the junction kept 6 bases outside the gene matches. This CDR3 is built from 15 residues. The chain's CDR3 is CASSSFTGANTEAFF. CDR3 nucleotides: TGTGCCAGCAGCTCGTTTACAGGGGCGAACACTGAAGCTTTCTTT.

The rearrangement uses TRBV11-3 and TRBJ1-3; TRBD1 might be the D (6 bases). Trimming shortened V by 8 bases and J by 0 bases, and 23 bases separated the two germline ends. The CDR3 covers 18 residues. CDR1 and CDR2 (germline): SGHNT, YENEEA. CDR3 nucleotides: TGTGCCAGCGGTCGCGAGGGAAAACAGGGTAGCTCTGGAAACACCATATATTTT. Its protein product is CASGREGKQGSSGNTIYF.

This chain links TRBV9 with TRBJ2-1; 12 bases align to TRBD2. CDR1 and CDR2 (germline): SGDLS, YYNGEE. V shed 4 bases, J shed 4 bases, and the junction held 9 bases outside the gene matches. The CDR3 is made up of 17 amino acids. This CDR3 is CASSHRLAGEGYNEQFF. CDR3 in DNA: TGTGCCAGCAGCCACCGACTAGCGGGAGAGGGGTACAATGAGCAGTTCTTC.

This chain connects TRBV27 to TRBJ2-1; 8 bases match TRBD2. The length of the CDR3 is 14 residues. Losses at the gene ends were 6 bases for V and 8 bases for J; bases not matched to a gene: 9. Germline lookup yields CDR1 MNHEY and CDR2 SMNVEV (reference sequence). CDR3 protein: CASSKLTGRDEQFF. Written as DNA, the CDR3 is TGTGCCAGCAGCAAGCTGACCGGGAGGGATGAGCAGTTCTTC.

The chain joins TRBV18 to TRBJ2-7; 7 bases match TRBD1. This CDR3 spans 15 amino acids. Germline values: CDR1 KGHSH, CDR2 LQKENI. The J segment lost 3 bases and the V segment lost 1 base, leaving 6 bases of the junction unmatched. CDR3 in amino acids: CASSPLDRVGYEQYF. The CDR3 DNA follows: TGTGCCAGCTCACCACTAGACAGGGTTGGCTACGAGCAGTACTTC.

V gene TRBV11-3 combines with J gene TRBJ2-5; 15 bases fit TRBD2. In germline, CDR1 is SGHNT, CDR2 YENEEA. Trimming cost V 1 base and J 4 bases; bases outside gene matches: 4. The CDR3 is 17 residues long. CDR3 bases: TGTGCCAGCAGCTTAGGCGGGACTAGCGGGAGGATAGAGACCCAGTACTTC. It translates to CASSLGGTSGRIETQYF.

V gene TRBV2 combines with J gene TRBJ2-7; maybe TRBD2 (6 bases). Germline V gives CDR1 SNHLY, CDR2 FYNNEI. CDR3 length: 14 amino acids. Trimming pared 6 bases from V and 1 base from J, leaving 13 bases between. CDR3 region: CASRSGVASYEQYF. CDR3 in DNA: TGTGCCAGCAGGTCGGGGGTCGCTTCCTACGAGCAGTACTTC.

The J gene is TRBJ2-2, the V gene TRBV30; D might be TRBD1 (5 bases). Trimming removed 2 bases from V and 3 bases from J, with 13 bases in between. Germline loops: CDR1 GTSNPN, CDR2 SVGIG (reference sequence). The CDR3 is 15 amino acids. This CDR3 reads CAWSRGTWDTGELFF. In DNA, the CDR3 is TGTGCCTGGAGTAGGGGCACCTGGGACACCGGGGAGCTGTTTTTT.

The chain has TRBV9 and TRBJ1-4; D is undetermined. CDR3 length equals 14 residues. Germline values: CDR1 SGDLS, CDR2 YYNGEE. Trimming shortened V by 0 bases and J by 9 bases, and 12 bases separated the two germline ends. The CDR3 sequence is CASSVGNLAQKLFF. CDR3 DNA sequence: TGTGCCAGCAGCGTAGGAAACCTGGCCCAAAAACTGTTTTTT.

The J gene is TRBJ2-1, the V gene TRBV7-6; 8 nucleotides align to TRBD2. Germline CDR1 is SGHVS and CDR2 is FNYEAQ. J lost 6 bases, V lost 5 bases, and 9 bases had no gene match. The CDR3 is 15 amino acids. CDR3 amino acids: CASSVTGTRGNEQFF. CDR3 bases: TGTGCCAGCAGCGTAACCGGGACTAGAGGCAATGAGCAGTTCTTC.

The rearrangement links TRBV5-1 to TRBJ2-2; 9 nucleotides agree with TRBD1. Trimming cost V 0 bases and J 3 bases; bases outside gene matches: 0. Germline assignment: CDR1 SGHRS and CDR2 YFSETQ. The CDR3 runs to 15 residues. This CDR3 is CASSLGQGDTGELFF. The CDR3, as DNA: TGCGCCAGCAGCTTGGGACAGGGGGACACCGGGGAGCTGTTTTTT.

V usage is TRBV2 and J usage is TRBJ2-3; D may be TRBD1 (6 bases). The CDR3 covers 13 residues. Per germline, CDR1 SNHLY and CDR2 FYNNEI. The V end lost 4 bases, the J end lost 4 bases, and 9 bases lay between the germline ends. The CDR3 DNA is TGTGCCAGCAGTGGGCCAGGGGCAGATACGCAGTATTTT. Its translation is CASSGPGADTQYF.

This chain links TRBV7-2 with TRBJ2-7; 13 bases line up with TRBD2. The CDR3 consists of 15 residues. Trimming took 5 bases from V and 1 from J; bases not matched to a gene: 2. Germline V lookup: CDR1 SGHTA, CDR2 FQGNSA. DNA of the CDR3: TGTGCCAGCAGCCGGGGACTAGCGGGATCCTACGAGCAGTACTTC. As protein: CASSRGLAGSYEQYF.

The rearrangement links TRBV21-1 to TRBJ1-2; TRBD1 is taken as the D call from the table, unchecked against the DNA. TRBV21-1 is labeled a pseudogene. The CDR3 extends over 16 amino acids. CDR3 residues: CASSKVEGQGSFGYTF. In DNA, the CDR3 is TGTGCCAGCAGCAAAGTGGAAGGACAGGGCTCCTTCGGCTACACCTTC.

CDR3 sequence: CSVGVILNTEAFF. As DNA, the CDR3 is TGCAGCGTTGGTGTCATTCTGAACACTGAAGCTTTCTTT. V is TRBV29-1 and J is TRBJ1-1; D gene unclear. In germline, CDR1 is SQVTM, CDR2 ANQGSEA. The CDR3 length is 13 residues. V was cut by 4 bases and J by 0 bases, with 9 bases left in between.

The chain employs TRBV10-3 and TRBJ2-7; 9 bases fit TRBD1. V was pared by 3 bases and J by 1 base, with 4 bases of the junction left unmatched. CDR1 is ENHRY, CDR2 SYGVKD, per germline. This CDR3 has 15 residues. This chain's CDR3 is CAISDPGQGSYEQYF. Written as DNA, the CDR3 is TGTGCCATCAGTGACCCCGGACAGGGGTCCTACGAGCAGTACTTC.

This CDR3 is CASSGGPGIDAGELFF. The CDR3 DNA follows: TGTGCCAGCAGCGGGGGGCCAGGAATTGACGCCGGGGAGCTGTTTTTT. This chain uses TRBV5-5 with TRBJ2-2; D might be TRBD1 or TRBD2, each matching 6 bases. Germline V lookup: CDR1 SGHKS, CDR2 YYEKEE (reference sequence). This CDR3 comprises 16 residues. Trimming removed 4 bases at V and 6 bases at J, with 19 bases between.

The rearrangement uses TRBV5-5 and TRBJ1-1; TRBD1 is a possible D gene (5 bases). The CDR3 spans 14 residues. Trimming shortened V by 1 base and J by 6 bases, and 13 bases separated the two germline ends. Looked up from germline, CDR1 is SGHKS and CDR2 is YYEKEE (reference sequence). The CDR3 region has the DNA TGTGCCAGCAGCTTGATTCTAGGGGCCCCTGAAGCTTTCTTT. It specifies CASSLILGAPEAFF.

The V call is TRBV5-4, the J call TRBJ1-5; 11 bases fit TRBD1. CDR1 and CDR2 (germline): SGHNT, YYREEE (reference sequence). This CDR3 comprises 16 residues. Losses at the gene ends were 4 bases for V and 1 base for J; bases not matched to a gene: 4. CDR3 sequence reads: CASSMDRGLSNQPQHF. DNA of the CDR3: TGTGCCAGCAGCATGGACAGGGGGCTGAGCAATCAGCCCCAGCATTTT.

CDR3 nucleotides: TGCGCCAGCAGTGAGTCGAGAAGGACAGGGGACCAGCCCCAGCATTTT. Translation: CASSESRRTGDQPQHF. This chain links TRBV10-2 with TRBJ1-5, with 9 bases aligning to TRBD1. The J segment lost 7 bases and the V segment lost 0 bases, leaving 7 bases of the junction unmatched. The CDR3 runs 16 residues. Per the germline V gene, CDR1 is WSHSY and CDR2 is SAAADI.

The genes are TRBV11-3 and TRBJ1-1; no firm D call. CDR3 size: 13 residues. CDR1 is SGHNT and CDR2 is YENEEA in the germline V gene. The V end was cut by 3 bases, the J end by 1 base, with 6 bases between. CDR3 nucleotide sequence: TGTGCCAGCAGCTTGGGAGGGAACACTGAAGCTTTCTTT. Its translation is CASSLGGNTEAFF.

The V call is TRBV30, the J call TRBJ2-3, with D perhaps TRBD2 (6 bases). Germline V gene data show CDR1 as GTSNPN and CDR2 as SVGIG (reference sequence). Between the trimmed V and J ends, which lost 2 bases and 0 bases, there was a span of 21 bases. This CDR3 spans 18 amino acids. In DNA form, the CDR3 reads TGTGCCTGGAGTCTAAGCCCCTTCAGGAGGGCAAGCACAGATACGCAGTATTTT. Protein sequence: CAWSLSPFRRASTDTQYF.

This chain connects TRBV6-5 to TRBJ1-4; D remains ambiguous. Germline V lookup: CDR1 MNHEY, CDR2 SVGAGI. With 0 bases removed from V and 8 bases from J, the gap between germline ends came to 4 bases. The CDR3 totals 12 residues. For the CDR3, the DNA is TGTGCCAGCAGTTACTCGGGCGAAAAACTGTTTTTT. Amino acids: CASSYSGEKLFF.

The chain recombines TRBV10-3 with TRBJ2-7; 11 bases match TRBD2. CDR1 is ENHRY and CDR2 is SYGVKD in the germline V gene. This CDR3 comprises 16 residues. Trimming removed 0 bases from V and 5 bases from J; junction bases left unmatched: 6. The CDR3 DNA reads as TGTGCCATCAGTGAGTCAAGGGGACTAGCGGCCCACGAGCAGTACTTC. As protein: CAISESRGLAAHEQYF.

The chain is built from TRBV19 and TRBJ1-4; no firm D call. V was clipped by 0 bases and J by 7 bases, with 9 bases between them. Germline V CDR1 and CDR2: LNHDA, SQIVND (reference sequence). This CDR3 has 14 amino acids. CDR3 loop: CASSIDLAAEKLFF. Written as DNA, the CDR3 is TGTGCCAGTAGTATAGATCTTGCGGCTGAAAAACTGTTTTTT.

V is TRBV5-6 and J is TRBJ1-4, with unresolved D. From germline, CDR1 is SGHDT and CDR2 YYEEEE. There are 13 residues in the CDR3. With 2 bases removed from V and 8 bases from J, the gap between germline ends came to 10 bases. The CDR3 DNA follows: TGTGCCAGCAGCTTTAGACGGTACGAAAAACTGTTTTTT. Translated: CASSFRRYEKLFF.

This sequence joins TRBV30 and TRBJ1-6; D gene uncertain. In germline, CDR1 is GTSNPN, CDR2 SVGIG (reference sequence). Trimming left V 1 base short and J 6 bases short, with 13 bases between. The CDR3 extends over 15 amino acids. CDR3 in amino acids: CAWSGGQAGNSPLHF. CDR3 sequence (DNA): TGTGCCTGGAGTGGGGGTCAGGCGGGTAATTCACCCCTCCACTTT.

This clone occurred once. V and J are TRBV20-1 and TRBJ1-2, with D possibly being TRBD1 (5 bases). V was pared by 6 bases and J by 8 bases, with 13 bases between. CDR1 DFQATT and CDR2 SNEGSKA come from the germline V gene (reference sequence). This CDR3 has 11 amino acids. CDR3 in DNA: TGCAGTGCCCAGGCCAGGGAAGGCTACACCTTC. It encodes CSAQAREGYTF.